This T cell receptor beta chain was sequenced for a study of cytomegalovirus exposure and HLA in healthy donors. Study in general: Drawn from HLA-typed donors, 80 million to 100 million unique TCRs were held in an early data release. Regarding the study as a whole: It was reported that TCR beta sequences correctly inferred the HLA-A and HLA-B alleles for most subjects. Several V segments, TRBV6-2 and TRBV6-3 among them, could not be told apart and were dropped. A previous analysis found most TCR beta V segments productive roughly 87% or roughly 30% of the time.

The length of the CDR3 is 15 residues. Germline V CDR1 and CDR2: LGHNA, YSLEER. V gave up 4 bases and J gave up 6 bases; unmatched junction bases: 8. The PCR employed 60 Vbeta primers together with 13 Jbeta primers. The assay was immunoSEQ multiplex PCR, and TCRdb's table has in-frame clones only and misses some. Of roughly 99,000 clones in the sample, approximately 79% are singletons; the top ten hold 3.5% to 4%. A note on this clone: Its antigen is undetermined.

This sequence originates from a middle-aged woman in good health and CMV-seronegative. The sequenced sample consisted of PBMCs. The rearrangement links TRBV4-3 to TRBJ2-1, with TRBD1 matching over 8 bases. CDR3 DNA: TGCGCCAGCAGCCTCGACAGGGGCATCGGCAATGAGCAGTTCTTC. This translates into CASSLDRGIGNEQFF.